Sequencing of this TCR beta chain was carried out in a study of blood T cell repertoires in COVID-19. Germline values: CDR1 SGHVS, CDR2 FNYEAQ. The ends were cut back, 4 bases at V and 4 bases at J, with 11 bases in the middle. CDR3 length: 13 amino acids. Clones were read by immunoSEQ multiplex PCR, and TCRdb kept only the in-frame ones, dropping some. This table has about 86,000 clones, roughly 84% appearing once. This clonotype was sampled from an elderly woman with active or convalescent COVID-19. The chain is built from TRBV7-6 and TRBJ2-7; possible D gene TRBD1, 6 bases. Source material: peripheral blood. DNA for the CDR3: TGTGCCAGCAGCTACAGGGACGGATACGAGCAGTACTTC. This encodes CASSYRDGYEQYF.